Sequencing of this TCR beta chain was carried out in a study of blood T cell repertoires in COVID-19. For the study at large: T cells, B-cell-depleted T cells, or PBMCs provided the cDNA or gDNA that served as material.

Libraries were prepared by immunoSEQ multiplex PCR; TCRdb keeps only in-frame clonotypes and omits some of them. The profile shows some 320,000 clones, around 87% of them singletons. The length of the CDR3 is 14 residues. Trimming removed 6 bases from V and 3 bases from J, with 12 bases in between. Germline loops: CDR1 ENHRY, CDR2 SYGVKD. The source is a woman aged 25 to 39 who had recovered from COVID-19. This rearrangement joins TRBV10-3 to TRBJ1-3; D possibly corresponds to TRBD1 (5 bases). Specimen: PBMCs or T cells enriched from blood (not recorded which). This CDR3 reads CAISQPRDGNTIYF. CDR3 nucleotide sequence: TGTGCCATCAGCCAGCCCAGGGATGGAAACACCATATATTTT.